This TCR beta chain was sequenced during a study of blood T cell repertoires in COVID-19. Study background: Samples taken during acute and convalescent COVID-19 were collected in the United States, Italy and Spain. PBMCs, B-cell-depleted T cells, or T cells were the source of the cDNA or gDNA that made up the material.

Authors' methods: Amplifying reference gene primers gave estimates of nucleated cell counts. Some clones are missing from TCRdb's copy, which holds only in-frame ones; the method was immunoSEQ multiplex PCR. For V, J and clone size, that table is used; D and trimming come from the DNA. The table lists 200,000 to 300,000 clones, around nine tenths of them singletons. Enrollment of patients from Seattle took place during active infection, with longitudinal follow-up. The TCR was taken from a woman aged 60-75 years with COVID-19, enrolled during active disease. The sequencing input was peripheral blood.

In DNA form, the CDR3 reads TGTGCCAGCAGTTTTAGACAGTCCACTGTTGGAGGCTACACCTTC. Amino acids: CASSFRQSTVGGYTF. The J gene is TRBJ1-2, the V gene TRBV11-1; D is possibly TRBD1 (5 bases). Germline V CDR1 and CDR2: SGHAT, FQDESV (reference sequence). V gave up 6 bases and J gave up 8 bases, with 22 bases separating them. The CDR3 extends over 15 amino acids.